This is a list of T cell receptor beta chains from one sample in a study of CD8 T cells in ankylosing spondylitis. MiXCR was run by TCRdb on the 5' RACE reads, yielding one entry per CDR3 protein. The sample consists of about 500,000 distinct CDR3 sequences, approximately 5% of them appearing once. Sequenced material: blood, either unsorted or a sorted T cell fraction (not recorded which). These receptors all come from a male donor with ankylosing spondylitis. CDR3s include the opening cysteine and the closing phenylalanine or tryptophan. D genes are given only for firm matches. Clone sizes are given selectively: once, few, many, or a class where the clone is expanded.

D,V,size,J,CDR3,DNA
TRBD1,TRBV4-2,many,TRBJ1-1,CASSQDRGNTEAFF,TGTGCCAGCAGCCAGGACAGGGGGAACACTGAAGCTTTCTTT
.,TRBV7-2,few,TRBJ2-3,CASSFSREDTQYF,TGTGCCAGCAGCTTTTCCCGAGAAGATACGCAGTATTTT
.,TRBV18,.,TRBJ1-2,CASSPTPRDYGYTF,TGTGCCAGCTCACCAACCCCGCGTGACTATGGCTACACCTTC
TRBD2,TRBV4-1,many,TRBJ2-1,CASSQTVTSGLEQFF,TGCGCCAGCAGCCAAACTGTGACTAGCGGTTTAGAGCAGTTCTTC
TRBD2,TRBV6-5,.,TRBJ2-5,CASRTSGETQYF,TGTGCCAGCAGGACTAGCGGAGAGACCCAGTACTTC
.,TRBV29-1,many,TRBJ2-1,CSVGSGPYNEQFF,TGCAGCGTTGGGTCCGGGCCCTACAATGAGCAGTTCTTC
.,TRBV7-2,.,TRBJ1-1,CASSKDGGVNTEAFF,TGTGCCAGCAGCAAAGACGGGGGTGTGAACACTGAAGCTTTCTTT
.,TRBV4-3,many,TRBJ1-5,CASSRTGGGNQPQHF,TGCGCCAGCAGCCGTACCGGGGGCGGCAATCAGCCCCAGCATTTT
.,TRBV29-1,many,TRBJ1-2,CSVRGSLYGYTF,TGCAGCGTCAGAGGGTCACTCTATGGCTACACCTTC
TRBD2,TRBV9,.,TRBJ2-1,CASTVAGTSGELEQFF,TGTGCCAGCACCGTCGCCGGGACTAGCGGGGAGCTTGAGCAGTTCTTC
.,TRBV4-3,many,TRBJ2-3,CASSQEWDTQYF,TGCGCCAGCAGCCAAGAATGGGATACGCAGTATTTT
.,TRBV2,many,TRBJ1-1,CASSEGRNTEAFF,TGTGCCAGCAGTGAAGGACGGAACACTGAAGCTTTCTTT
.,TRBV6-5,many,TRBJ2-3,CASSYISLRGTQYF,TGTGCCAGCAGTTACATATCCCTACGGGGTACGCAGTATTTT
TRBD1,TRBV12-3/TRBV12-4,.,TRBJ2-6,CASSLGLDRLLGANVLTF,TGTGCCAGCAGTTTGGGATTGGACAGGCTCTTGGGGGCCAACGTCCTGACTTTC
TRBD1,TRBV10-3,many,TRBJ1-5,CAIREETGQGLQPQHF,TGTGCCATCAGAGAGGAGACGGGACAGGGGCTTCAGCCCCAGCATTTT
TRBD2,TRBV27,many,TRBJ2-7,CASSSPGTSSLYEQYF,TGTGCCAGCAGTTCGCCCGGGACTAGCAGCCTGTACGAGCAGTACTTC
.,TRBV5-1,many,TRBJ1-2,CASSLGAGEGYTF,TGCGCCAGCAGCTTGGGTGCAGGGGAAGGCTACACCTTC
.,TRBV6-6,many,TRBJ1-2,CASTQTDRGYTF,TGTGCCAGCACCCAGACAGATCGGGGCTACACCTTC
.,TRBV29-1,many,TRBJ2-5,CSVGIGARVARETQYF,TGCAGCGTTGGGATCGGGGCGCGAGTAGCCCGGGAGACCCAGTACTTC
.,TRBV20-1,many,TRBJ1-5,CSARAAGSSTPSNQPQHF,TGCAGTGCTAGAGCTGCAGGTTCATCAACCCCTAGCAATCAGCCCCAGCATTTT
.,TRBV5-1,many,TRBJ2-5,CASSPQGREETQYF,TGCGCCAGCAGCCCCCAGGGGCGGGAAGAGACCCAGTACTTC
TRBD1,TRBV5-1,many,TRBJ1-1,CASSSMTGGTEAFF,TGCGCCAGCAGCTCCATGACAGGGGGCACTGAAGCTTTCTTT
TRBD1,TRBV5-1,many,TRBJ2-3,CASRRGQPTDTQYF,TGCGCCAGCAGACGGGGACAGCCAACAGATACGCAGTATTTT
.,TRBV4-3,few,TRBJ1-2,CASSQSKFGGYTF,TGCGCCAGCAGCCAGTCTAAGTTCGGTGGCTACACCTTC
.,TRBV9,many,TRBJ2-6,CASGQRPGANVLTF,TGTGCCAGCGGACAGCGGCCTGGGGCCAACGTCCTGACTTTC
.,TRBV12-3/TRBV12-4,many,TRBJ2-4,CASSLGLARDIQYF,TGTGCCAGCAGTTTAGGATTAGCGAGGGACATTCAGTACTTC
.,TRBV7-2,many,TRBJ2-7,CASSPRAGNEQYF,TGTGCCAGCAGCCCCAGGGCGGGAAACGAGCAGTACTTC
.,TRBV5-1,many,TRBJ2-5,CASKTTLKETQYF,TGCGCCAGCAAGACCACACTAAAAGAGACCCAGTACTTC
.,TRBV5-6,many,TRBJ1-2,CASTIQSKEYGYTF,TGTGCCAGCACCATTCAAAGCAAGGAGTATGGCTACACCTTC
.,TRBV27,.,TRBJ2-7,CASGEGASWAYEQYF,TGTGCCAGCGGAGAGGGAGCGAGCTGGGCCTACGAGCAGTACTTC
.,TRBV18,many,TRBJ2-7,CASSPPAGPSYEQYF,TGTGCCAGCTCACCACCGGCGGGGCCTTCATACGAGCAGTACTTC
.,TRBV6-2/TRBV6-3,few,TRBJ1-1,CASSLRGVLRYSAFF,TGTGCCAGCAGCCTGCGGGGAGTGCTCAGGTACTCCGCTTTCTTT
.,TRBV6-5,few,TRBJ2-4,CASSYRTANIAKNIQYF,TGTGCCAGCAGTTACCGTACAGCGAACATAGCCAAAAACATTCAGTACTTC
.,TRBV18,.,TRBJ1-5,CASSLWEGNQPQHF,TGTGCCAGCTCACTTTGGGAGGGAAATCAGCCCCAGCATTTT
.,TRBV12-3/TRBV12-4,many,TRBJ1-2,CASSPGQYYGYTF,TGTGCCAGCAGTCCAGGACAGTACTATGGCTACACCTTC
.,TRBV7-9,many,TRBJ2-2,CASSTSSDTGELFF,TGTGCCAGCAGCACCTCCAGTGACACCGGGGAGCTGTTTTTT
.,TRBV3-1,.,TRBJ2-2,CASSQAGMDGELFF,TGTGCCAGCAGCCAAGCAGGGATGGACGGGGAGCTGTTTTTT
TRBD1,TRBV5-1,many,TRBJ1-5,CASSPGDRQPQHF,TGCGCCAGCAGCCCTGGGGACAGACAGCCCCAGCATTTT
.,TRBV20-1,many,TRBJ1-2,CSFYLRGVRDGYTF,TGCAGTTTCTACCTACGGGGGGTTAGAGATGGCTACACCTTC
.,TRBV9,many,TRBJ1-1,CASSVDEGVTEAFF,TGTGCCAGCAGCGTAGACGAGGGAGTAACTGAAGCTTTCTTT
TRBD2,TRBV20-1,many,TRBJ2-3,CSAKLLAGGSMDTQYF,TGCAGTGCTAAATTACTAGCGGGGGGGTCAATGGATACGCAGTATTTT
.,TRBV15,many,TRBJ2-3,CATSPGSYWADTQYF,TGTGCCACCAGCCCAGGGAGTTACTGGGCAGATACGCAGTATTTT
TRBD2,TRBV27,few,TRBJ2-3,CASSEEASGGDTQYF,TGTGCCAGCAGTGAAGAGGCTAGCGGGGGGGATACGCAGTATTTT
.,TRBV7-3,many,TRBJ1-1,CASSLANGEAFF,TGTGCCAGCAGCTTAGCCAACGGCGAAGCTTTCTTT
.,TRBV11-2,many,TRBJ2-7,CASSLENPEQYF,TGTGCCAGCAGCTTAGAAAATCCCGAGCAGTACTTC
TRBD1,TRBV28,many,TRBJ2-1,CASSLFGTGVFNEQFF,TGTGCCAGCAGTTTATTTGGGACAGGGGTCTTCAATGAGCAGTTCTTC
TRBD2,TRBV4-3,many,TRBJ2-7,CASSQTRTSGGRGGEQYF,TGCGCCAGCAGCCAAACTAGGACTAGCGGGGGCCGGGGAGGCGAGCAGTACTTC
TRBD2,TRBV10-3,few,TRBJ2-1,CAISLPGTSGNEQFF,TGTGCCATCAGTCTGCCCGGGACTAGCGGAAATGAGCAGTTCTTC
.,TRBV18,few,TRBJ2-2,CASSPIWAGELFF,TGTGCCAGCTCACCAATTTGGGCCGGGGAGCTGTTTTTT
.,TRBV11-2,many,TRBJ2-7,CASSPRTVSPGLSLYEQYF,TGTGCCAGCAGCCCACGAACGGTTTCTCCGGGTCTCTCCCTTTACGAGCAGTACTTC
TRBD1,TRBV12-3/TRBV12-4,many,TRBJ1-2,CASSPGQIRGYTF,TGTGCCAGCAGCCCGGGACAGATTCGTGGCTACACCTTC